This T cell receptor (beta chain) was found in a study of neurological immune-mediated disorders (dated by TCRdb to about 2019). With regard to the full study: Among the 34 multiple sclerosis patients, relapsing-remitting MS accounted for 31 and secondary progressive MS accounted for 3. Peripheral blood TCR-beta repertoires from patients with HTLV-I-associated myelopathy (HAM/TSP), patients with multiple sclerosis, and healthy controls were compared in the study using UMI-based sequencing. The cohort included roughly 71 subjects: approximately 15 with HAM/TSP, some 34 with multiple sclerosis, and 20 healthy controls. The approximately 96 TCR-beta libraries covered PBMC samples along with longitudinal samples, technical triplicates, and paired sorted CD4+ and CD8+ T-cell subsets.

Study-wide conclusions, independent of this receptor: In phylogenetic analysis, the repertoires of 18 of 34 MS patients grouped into a cluster of related CDR3 sequences, which suggests a possible signature at the repertoire level. No identical CDR3 amino acid sequences were shared among expanded clones across subjects, suggesting private TCR-beta repertoires in all groups. The MS cluster showed no association with clinical or MRI features, and the authors stated that larger cohorts are needed. TCR clonal expansion was greatest in HAM/TSP patients and smallest in MS patients, who ranked below even healthy controls.

To synthesize cDNA, template-switch 5'RACE was performed with a primer carrying a 10-nucleotide random unique molecular identifier so that each TCR transcript was tagged. Over 190 million TCR-beta sequences, covering 15-18 subjects, were produced in each sequencing run. The RNeasy kit was used for extraction of total RNA. TCR-beta VDJ regions were amplified with primers for the TCR constant region and the 5'RACE anchor, using the KAPA Real-time Library Amplification kit. A first PCR added sample indexes and Illumina adaptors, and a second PCR then raised library yield. The roughly 650 bp TCR product was size-selected on a 2% E-gel SizeSelection system after Ampure bead purification. Before pooling, library quality was assessed on a Bioanalyzer, concentration was determined with Qubit, and library quantification was performed with the Kapa Library Quantification kit. An Illumina HiSeq 2500 sequenced the libraries paired-end 2 x 150 bp. To increase sequence diversity, roughly 25-31% phiX was spiked into each library pool. In the original analysis: The UMI-based MiGEC pipeline processed quality-filtered reads and removed over 75% of raw TCR sequences during error correction. IMGT germline references were used for aligning VDJ genes, and each clonotype was defined as a unique CDR3 amino acid sequence together with its V-J genes. Clonal expansion, Shannon diversity, and CDR3 relatedness (CalcPairwiseDistances, ClusterSamples) were evaluated with VDJtools, and phylogenetic trees were built with CLCbio workbench. Clones with at least 8 unique UMIs were defined as expanded, with this threshold being based on coefficient-of-variation modelling across technical triplicates. Using fastp trimming at Q25 and MiXCR clonotype assembly, TCRdb reanalyzed the public sequencing data and kept in-frame beta chains. Each entry merges the rows of one CDR3 protein and shows their most common DNA and genes. TCRdb's processing, not the authors' own work, is the source of the V and J calls. The sample table holds roughly 45,000 distinct CDR3 sequences, of which roughly 3.2% were seen once. The top ten hold roughly 15% of the sample.

This clonotype was observed at least ten times. No cognate antigen has been identified for it. Per-nucleotide qualities are absent, and no much larger clonotype sits a single base away. Unsorted PBMC libraries were generated from 2 million PBMCs stored in RNAlater at -80 °C until RNA extraction. The multiple sclerosis patients were enrolled in a US clinical protocol that evaluated disease progression with magnetic resonance imaging. Peripheral blood underwent Ficoll-Hypaque density gradient centrifugation to isolate PBMCs, which were then cryopreserved in liquid nitrogen. The CDR3 has 14 amino acids, counting the end cysteine and phenylalanine. Here the CDR3 DNA is all that survives: 42 bases in frame from base 1. V is cut by 2 bases and J by 7 bases, and the space between the germline ends is 12 bases.

The V and J segments used are TRBV12-3 or TRBV12-4 and TRBJ2-4; the D element might be TRBD1 or TRBD2, as each aligns at 5 bases. The origin of this receptor is a woman aged 50 to 60 with multiple sclerosis. The sequencing input was PBMCs. The encoded CDR3 is CASSLLRDLNIQYF. Read as DNA, the sequence is TGTGCCAGCAGTTTATTACGGGACCTTAACATTCAGTACTTC.